The 2 T cell receptor beta chains given below trace back to one sample, sequenced in a study of T cells in localized non-small cell lung cancer. TCRdb's table, derived via immunoSEQ multiplex PCR, lists solely in-frame clones and lacks some. The sample holds 23,000 or so clones, 88% seen once. The sequences come from peripheral blood mononuclear cells, collected before any cancer treatment. The receptors here all came from a woman aged 40-75 years with stage III lung adenocarcinoma.

This clone came up a few times. The V gene is TRBV18, the J gene TRBJ1-2; D gene unclear. With 5 bases removed from V and 5 bases from J, the gap between germline ends came to 24 bases. CDR1 is KGHSH and CDR2 is LQKENI in the germline V gene. This CDR3 comprises 17 residues. The CDR3 here is CASSTDGIPPPRYGYTF. CDR3 in DNA: TGTGCCAGCTCAACGGACGGTATCCCCCCCCCGCGTTATGGCTACACCTTC.

This clone was seen more than once but under ten times. The V gene is TRBV7-2, the J gene TRBJ1-1; 7 bases map to TRBD1. J gave up 0 bases and V 5 bases, and 3 bases lay outside the gene matches. The CDR3 runs 14 residues. In germline, CDR1 is SGHTA, CDR2 FQGNSA. Written as DNA, the CDR3 is TGTGCCAGCAGCCTACAGGGGATGAACACTGAAGCTTTCTTT. It yields the protein CASSLQGMNTEAFF.